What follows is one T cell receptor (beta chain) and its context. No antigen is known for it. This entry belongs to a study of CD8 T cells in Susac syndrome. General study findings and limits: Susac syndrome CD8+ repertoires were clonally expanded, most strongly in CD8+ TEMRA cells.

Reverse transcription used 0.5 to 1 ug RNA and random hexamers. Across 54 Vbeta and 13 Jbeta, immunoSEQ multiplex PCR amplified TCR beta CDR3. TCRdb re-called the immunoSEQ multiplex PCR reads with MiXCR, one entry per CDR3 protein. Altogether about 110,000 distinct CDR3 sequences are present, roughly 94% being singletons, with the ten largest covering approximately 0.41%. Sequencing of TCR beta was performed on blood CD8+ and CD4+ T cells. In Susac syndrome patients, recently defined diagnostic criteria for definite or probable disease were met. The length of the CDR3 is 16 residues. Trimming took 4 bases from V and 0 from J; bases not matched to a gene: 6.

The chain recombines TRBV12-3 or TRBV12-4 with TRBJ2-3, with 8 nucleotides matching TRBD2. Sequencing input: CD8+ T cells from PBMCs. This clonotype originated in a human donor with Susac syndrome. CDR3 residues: CASSSEPGGSTDTQYF. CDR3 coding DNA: TGTGCCAGCAGTTCGGAACCGGGGGGGAGCACAGATACGCAGTATTTT.